Given below is one T cell receptor beta chain in context. This specimen comes from a study of blood T cell repertoires in COVID-19. Study-level information: The analysed material was cDNA or gDNA that came from T cells, B-cell-depleted T cells, or PBMCs.

The germline V gene has CDR1 SNHLY and CDR2 FYNNEI. V lost 11 bases, J lost 4 bases, and 10 bases stayed unmatched. The CDR3 contains 13 residues. In the authors' workflow: For nucleated cells, counts were estimated from reference gene primer amplification. This table comes from immunoSEQ multiplex PCR, and its TCRdb copy is limited to in-frame clones, with some not included. V and J calls and clone size are copied from that table; D and trimming were computed from the DNA. The top ten hold under 5% of the sample, which has around 300,000 clones, 88% seen once. The chain couples TRBV2 to TRBJ1-2; 7 bases fit TRBD1. The sequenced sample consisted of peripheral blood. This TCR was recovered from a woman in her fifties or sixties with active or convalescent COVID-19. As DNA, the CDR3 is TGTGCCGGTAGTCGACAGGGAAGCTATGGCTACACCTTC. It yields the protein CAGSRQGSYGYTF.